A selection of T cell receptor beta chains follows, all from one sample in a study of T cell responses to AZD1222 COVID-19 vaccine. The assay was immunoSEQ multiplex PCR, and TCRdb's table has in-frame clones only and misses some. The top ten hold less than 0.95% of the sample, which has about 140,000 clones, 80% to 95% seen once. This specimen consisted of peripheral blood, obtained on day 0 of MenACWY control vaccination. These receptors were taken from an adult in good health. Both conserved end residues are trimmed from each CDR3.

J gene: TRBJ1-4; V gene: TRBV4-2; CDR3 length: 15; CDR3 protein: ASSQDVVRGLEEKLF
J gene: TRBJ2-3; V gene: TRBV6-4; CDR3 length: 12; CDR3 protein: ASSAETGFSAQY
J gene: TRBJ2-1; V gene: TRBV6-6; CDR3 length: 16; CDR3 protein: ASSPLGPSGDPYNEQF
J gene: TRBJ1-1; V gene: TRBV18; CDR3 length: 13; CDR3 protein: ASSPPYSLYTEAF
J gene: TRBJ1-1; V gene: TRBV27; CDR3 length: 13; CDR3 protein: ASSLMADRGNEAF
J gene: TRBJ1-3; V gene: TRBV7-9; CDR3 length: 12; CDR3 protein: ASSATGSGNTIY
J gene: TRBJ1-2; V gene: TRBV5-6; CDR3 length: 11; CDR3 protein: ASRLGTNYGYT
J gene: TRBJ2-2; V gene: TRBV4-1; CDR3 length: 11; CDR3 protein: ASRRSVTGELF
J gene: TRBJ1-1; V gene: TRBV19; CDR3 length: 13; CDR3 protein: ASSGLPGRNTEAF
J gene: TRBJ1-2; V gene: TRBV20-1; CDR3 length: 10; CDR3 protein: SASETGSGYT
J gene: TRBJ2-3; V gene: TRBV11-2; CDR3 length: 13; CDR3 protein: ASSEEFTSTDTQY
J gene: TRBJ2-2; V gene: TRBV29-1; CDR3 length: 15; CDR3 protein: SVEEAHGYRNTGELF
J gene: TRBJ2-7; V gene: TRBV7-2; CDR3 length: 12; CDR3 protein: ASSLAGTSYEQY
J gene: TRBJ1-1; V gene: TRBV6-1; CDR3 length: 14; CDR3 protein: ASSESGGENSGEAF
J gene: TRBJ2-5; V gene: TRBV4-1; CDR3 length: 13; CDR3 protein: ASSRTSGGGETQY
J gene: TRBJ2-1; V gene: TRBV21-1; CDR3 length: 15; CDR3 protein: ASSNGRRDRSYNEQF
J gene: TRBJ2-1; V gene: TRBV2; CDR3 length: 10; CDR3 protein: ASGPPGLEQF
J gene: TRBJ2-1; V gene: TRBV28; CDR3 length: 13; CDR3 protein: ASSGLAGIYNEQF
J gene: TRBJ1-4; V gene: TRBV11-2; CDR3 length: 13; CDR3 protein: ASSSSVTTNEKLF
J gene: TRBJ1-2; V gene: TRBV7-6; CDR3 length: 13; CDR3 protein: ASSLTGGDGYGYT
J gene: TRBJ1-2; V gene: TRBV19; CDR3 length: 12; CDR3 protein: ASSHQGAGYGYT
J gene: TRBJ1-2; V gene: TRBV29-1; CDR3 length: 10; CDR3 protein: SVLQGALFYT
J gene: TRBJ1-4; V gene: TRBV12-3/TRBV12-4; CDR3 length: 10; CDR3 protein: ASGTINEKLF
J gene: TRBJ2-1; V gene: TRBV30; CDR3 length: 13; CDR3 protein: AWSGTGGKRNEQF
J gene: TRBJ2-1; V gene: TRBV4-1; CDR3 length: 16; CDR3 protein: ASSQVGFGGSSYNEQF
J gene: TRBJ1-1; V gene: TRBV18; CDR3 length: 14; CDR3 protein: ASSEPRGSGNTEAF
J gene: TRBJ1-1; V gene: TRBV27; CDR3 length: 12; CDR3 protein: ASSIQGVGTEAF
J gene: TRBJ2-5; V gene: TRBV6-1; CDR3 length: 12; CDR3 protein: ASSEETKRETQY
J gene: TRBJ1-2; V gene: TRBV19; CDR3 length: 11; CDR3 protein: ATRDLSNYGYT
J gene: TRBJ1-6; V gene: TRBV10-3; CDR3 length: 13; CDR3 protein: AISESETDNSPLH
J gene: TRBJ1-4; V gene: TRBV6-6; CDR3 length: 13; CDR3 protein: ASSPRGATNEKLF
J gene: TRBJ2-7; V gene: TRBV6-5; CDR3 length: 13; CDR3 protein: ASSLGQANSYEQY
J gene: TRBJ1-4; V gene: TRBV21-1; CDR3 length: 15; CDR3 protein: ASSNLLTGAANEKLF
J gene: TRBJ2-3; V gene: TRBV7-2; CDR3 length: 13; CDR3 protein: ASSLIGVPTDTQY
J gene: TRBJ1-4; V gene: TRBV10-3; CDR3 length: 16; CDR3 protein: AISESATPGFRNEKLF
J gene: TRBJ1-5; V gene: TRBV6-1; CDR3 length: 12; CDR3 protein: ASSESGTFQPQH
J gene: TRBJ2-1; V gene: TRBV29-1; CDR3 length: 17; CDR3 protein: SVEGVSGRNLAPYNEQF
J gene: TRBJ1-1; V gene: TRBV12-3/TRBV12-4; CDR3 length: 11; CDR3 protein: ASSPTGNTEAF
J gene: TRBJ1-2; V gene: TRBV12-5; CDR3 length: 15; CDR3 protein: ASGLVLSWGQLNGYT
J gene: TRBJ2-1; V gene: TRBV9; CDR3 length: 13; CDR3 protein: ASSVGSDLYNEQF
J gene: TRBJ2-1; V gene: TRBV7-6; CDR3 length: 15; CDR3 protein: ASSFRLAGDSYNEQF
J gene: TRBJ1-2; V gene: TRBV3-1/TRBV3-2; CDR3 length: 12; CDR3 protein: ASSQRTPRDGYT
J gene: TRBJ1-2; V gene: TRBV5-8; CDR3 length: 11; CDR3 protein: ASSSYSNYGYT
J gene: TRBJ1-6; V gene: TRBV11-3; CDR3 length: 11; CDR3 protein: ASSQTLNSPLH
J gene: TRBJ1-1; V gene: TRBV13; CDR3 length: 12; CDR3 protein: ASSPGQGGTEAF
J gene: TRBJ1-1; V gene: TRBV10-2; CDR3 length: 11; CDR3 protein: ASSPRGYTEAF
J gene: TRBJ2-7; V gene: TRBV13; CDR3 length: 14; CDR3 protein: ASSSTSRGLPYEQY
J gene: TRBJ2-5; V gene: TRBV7-2; CDR3 length: 12; CDR3 protein: ASSLDSRQETQY
J gene: TRBJ2-7; V gene: TRBV7-2; CDR3 length: 13; CDR3 protein: ASSVTSGSSYEQY
J gene: TRBJ2-1; V gene: TRBV19; CDR3 length: 12; CDR3 protein: ASSSGSSYNEQF
J gene: TRBJ1-1; V gene: TRBV27; CDR3 length: 12; CDR3 protein: ASRPLVVNTEAF
J gene: TRBJ1-6; V gene: TRBV5-1; CDR3 length: 15; CDR3 protein: ASTQDGTAFSGSPLH
J gene: TRBJ1-2; V gene: TRBV9; CDR3 length: 11; CDR3 protein: ASSVYLGLGYT
J gene: TRBJ1-2; V gene: TRBV28; CDR3 length: 13; CDR3 protein: ASSFLRQGQYGYT
J gene: TRBJ1-2; V gene: TRBV9; CDR3 length: 15; CDR3 protein: ASSVVGRPTINYGYT